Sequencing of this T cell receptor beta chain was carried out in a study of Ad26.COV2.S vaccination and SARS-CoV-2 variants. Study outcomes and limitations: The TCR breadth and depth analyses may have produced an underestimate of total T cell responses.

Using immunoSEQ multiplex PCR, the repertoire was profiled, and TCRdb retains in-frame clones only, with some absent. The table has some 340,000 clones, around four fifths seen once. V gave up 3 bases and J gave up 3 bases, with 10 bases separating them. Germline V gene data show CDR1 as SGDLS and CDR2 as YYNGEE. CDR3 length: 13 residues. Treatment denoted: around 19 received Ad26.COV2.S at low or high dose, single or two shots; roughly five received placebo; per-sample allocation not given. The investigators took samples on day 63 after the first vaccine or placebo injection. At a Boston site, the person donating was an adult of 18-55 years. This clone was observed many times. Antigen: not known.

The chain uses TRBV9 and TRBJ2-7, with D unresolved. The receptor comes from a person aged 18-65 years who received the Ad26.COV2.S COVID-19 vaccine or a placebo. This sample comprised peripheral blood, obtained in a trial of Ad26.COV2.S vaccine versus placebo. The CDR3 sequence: CASSAFDGYEQYF. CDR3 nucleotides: TGTGCCAGCAGCGCTTTTGACGGCTACGAGCAGTACTTC.